Listed below are T cell receptor beta chains from one sample, sequenced in a study of molecular identifiers for immune sequencing clone quantification. TCRdb passed the PCR reads through MiXCR, listing each CDR3 protein once. The data show about 640,000 distinct CDR3 sequences, about 20% seen once. Specimen: naive CD8+ T cells from blood, with Jurkat cell RNA spiked in. The receptors were gathered from a human donor in good health. Some libraries in this study had Jurkat cell RNA spiked in. Both conserved end residues are part of each CDR3. D genes are given only for firm matches. The size entry is marked missing in some rows and otherwise reads once, few, many or a size class.

V: TRBV5-1; J: TRBJ2-7; size: many; D: NA; DNA: TGCGCCAGCAGCTTGGAGGGAAGCCCCTACGAGCAGTACTTC; CDR3: CASSLEGSPYEQYF
V: TRBV27; J: TRBJ2-3; size: few; D: NA; DNA: TGTGCCAGCAGTTTACTAGACTTTAGCACAGATACGCAGTATTTT; CDR3: CASSLLDFSTDTQYF
V: TRBV6-4; J: TRBJ2-5; size: many; D: TRBD1; DNA: TGTGCCACCCCAGGACCCTCTGTTGGGGACAGGGGGCATGAGACCCAGTACTTC; CDR3: CATPGPSVGDRGHETQYF
V: TRBV6-2/TRBV6-3; J: TRBJ2-7; size: many; D: TRBD2; DNA: TGTGCCAGCAGTTACGGGCTAGCGGGAGTTCGGCAGTACTTC; CDR3: CASSYGLAGVRQYF
V: TRBV7-9; J: TRBJ2-7; size: few; D: NA; DNA: TGTGCCAGCAGCTTATTTTCCGACGAGCAGTACTTC; CDR3: CASSLFSDEQYF
V: TRBV2; J: TRBJ2-2; size: many; D: NA; DNA: TGTGCCAGCAGGGAGGACAGACCTACGATGTGGGCCGGGGAGCTGTTTTTT; CDR3: CASREDRPTMWAGELFF
V: TRBV9; J: TRBJ2-2; size: many; D: NA; DNA: TGTGCCAGCAGCGTAGCAGGGGACACCGGGGAGCTGTTTTTT; CDR3: CASSVAGDTGELFF
V: TRBV6-2/TRBV6-3; J: TRBJ1-2; size: NA; D: TRBD1; DNA: TGTGCCAGTAGTGACCGGGGACAGACTAACTATGGCTACACCTTC; CDR3: CASSDRGQTNYGYTF
V: TRBV7-6; J: TRBJ2-2; size: few; D: NA; DNA: TGTGCCAGCAGCGTACCCCGGGGTGGCGACACCGGGGAGCTGTTTTTT; CDR3: CASSVPRGGDTGELFF
V: TRBV7-9; J: TRBJ2-7; size: few; D: NA; DNA: TGTGCCAGCAGCATCCCCGCAGACTCCTACGAGCAGTACTTC; CDR3: CASSIPADSYEQYF
V: TRBV29-1; J: TRBJ2-6; size: many; D: TRBD2; DNA: TGCAGCGTCGGGGGGTCATCTGGGGCCAACGTCCTGACTTTC; CDR3: CSVGGSSGANVLTF
V: TRBV6-5; J: TRBJ2-2; size: many; D: NA; DNA: TGTGCCAGCAGTTGGGACGGTCCGGGCACCGGGGAGCTGTTTTTT; CDR3: CASSWDGPGTGELFF
V: TRBV2; J: TRBJ1-1; size: NA; D: NA; DNA: TGTGCCAGCAGTGAGGTGGAACTGAACACTGAAGCTTTCTTT; CDR3: CASSEVELNTEAFF
V: TRBV28; J: TRBJ2-2; size: many; D: TRBD2; DNA: TGTGCCAGCAGTTCCCCCAAGACTAGCGGGGGGACAGGGGTCGCCGGGGAGCTGTTTTTT; CDR3: CASSSPKTSGGTGVAGELFF
V: TRBV12-3/TRBV12-4; J: TRBJ1-2; size: many; D: NA; DNA: TGTGCCAGCAGTTCCGGGACCCTGGGCTACACCTTC; CDR3: CASSSGTLGYTF
V: TRBV25-1; J: TRBJ2-1; size: NA; D: NA; DNA: TGTGCCAGCAGTGGAGTGGCCAATGAGCAGCTCTTC; CDR3: CASSGVANEQLF
V: TRBV4-3; J: TRBJ2-7; size: many; D: NA; DNA: TGCGCCAGCAGCCAAGATTTGCCTCGTCCCGCTTACGAGCAGTACTTC; CDR3: CASSQDLPRPAYEQYF
V: TRBV12-3/TRBV12-4; J: TRBJ2-2; size: NA; D: NA; DNA: TGTGCCAGCAGTCACAAGTTCGCGAACACCGGGGAGCTGTTTTTT; CDR3: CASSHKFANTGELFF
V: TRBV4-3; J: TRBJ1-3; size: many; D: NA; DNA: TGTGCCAGCAGCCAAGACAAACTCTCTGGAAACACCATATATTTT; CDR3: CASSQDKLSGNTIYF
V: TRBV29-1; J: TRBJ2-1; size: many; D: NA; DNA: TGCAGCGTTGGACACGAGGACAGCTTCTACAATGAGCAGTTCTTC; CDR3: CSVGHEDSFYNEQFF
V: TRBV19; J: TRBJ2-1; size: NA; D: NA; DNA: TGTGCCAGTAGTTCACAGGACAGGCGGGGTTACTCCTACAATGAGCAGTTCTTC; CDR3: CASSSQDRRGYSYNEQFF
V: TRBV7-9; J: TRBJ2-7; size: many; D: NA; DNA: TGTGCCAGCAGCTTAGCCCCAGAGGAATGGCAGTACTTC; CDR3: CASSLAPEEWQYF
V: TRBV27; J: TRBJ2-2; size: NA; D: TRBD2; DNA: TGTGCCAGCAGTTTATCAGGACTAGCCGCCGGGGAGCTGTTTTTT; CDR3: CASSLSGLAAGELFF
V: TRBV5-1; J: TRBJ2-3; size: many; D: TRBD2; DNA: TGCGCCAGCTGGGGACTAGCGGGGGGGCAGAAAGATACGCAGTATTTT; CDR3: CASWGLAGGQKDTQYF
V: TRBV4-3; J: TRBJ2-7; size: NA; D: NA; DNA: TGCGCCAGCAGCCAATCCCAAGGGGGAGACCCCTACGAGCAGTACTTC; CDR3: CASSQSQGGDPYEQYF
V: TRBV7-9; J: TRBJ2-7; size: NA; D: TRBD2; DNA: TGTGCCAGCCGCGGAGCGGGGCTCTACGAGCAGTACTTC; CDR3: CASRGAGLYEQYF
V: TRBV20-1; J: TRBJ2-4; size: many; D: NA; DNA: TGCAGTGCTATGGAGGGCCTAGCCAAAAACATTCAGTACTTC; CDR3: CSAMEGLAKNIQYF
V: TRBV29-1; J: TRBJ2-2; size: many; D: NA; DNA: TGCAGCGCTAAGGTGGTGACAGTCAAAAACACCGGGGAGCTGTTTTTT; CDR3: CSAKVVTVKNTGELFF
V: TRBV7-2; J: TRBJ1-1; size: many; D: NA; DNA: TGTGCCAGCGGCCCAATGAACACTGAAGCTTTCTTT; CDR3: CASGPMNTEAFF
V: TRBV29-1; J: TRBJ2-6; size: many; D: NA; DNA: TGCAGCGTTGAGGGATTCTCTGGGGCCAACGTCCTGACTTTC; CDR3: CSVEGFSGANVLTF
V: TRBV24-1; J: TRBJ1-1; size: many; D: NA; DNA: TGTGCCACCAGTATTAGCAGGCGTGTAAACGCTGAAGCTTTCTTT; CDR3: CATSISRRVNAEAFF
V: TRBV24-1; J: TRBJ2-2; size: many; D: TRBD2; DNA: TGTGCCACCACCGACTCTAGCGGTGCGAACACCGGGGAGCTGTTTTTT; CDR3: CATTDSSGANTGELFF
V: TRBV27; J: TRBJ2-3; size: many; D: TRBD2; DNA: TGTGCCAGCAGTCCGTGGGGGGGGACTAGCAGCACAGATACGCAGTATTTT; CDR3: CASSPWGGTSSTDTQYF
V: TRBV6-5; J: TRBJ2-7; size: many; D: TRBD2; DNA: TGTGCCAGCAGTTTAGCGGGGGGCCTCTACGAGCAGTACTTC; CDR3: CASSLAGGLYEQYF
V: TRBV9; J: TRBJ2-2; size: NA; D: NA; DNA: TGTGCCAGCAGCCAGGGAGACACCGGGGAGCTGTTTTTT; CDR3: CASSQGDTGELFF
V: TRBV29-1; J: TRBJ2-3; size: few; D: TRBD2; DNA: TGCAGCGTTGAGGCGGGAGCGCTCAGCGCAGATACGCAGTATTTT; CDR3: CSVEAGALSADTQYF
V: TRBV9; J: TRBJ1-2; size: NA; D: TRBD1; DNA: TGTGCCAGCAGTATGTCCGGGACAGACTATGGCTACGCCTTC; CDR3: CASSMSGTDYGYAF
V: TRBV5-6; J: TRBJ1-1; size: few; D: NA; DNA: TGTGCCAGCAGCTTGGTTCGGACAGCGAACACTGAAGCTTTCTTT; CDR3: CASSLVRTANTEAFF
V: TRBV27; J: TRBJ2-7; size: many; D: NA; DNA: TGTGCCAGCAGTTTACGCGGCGGCGGTAGTACCTACGAGCAGTACTTC; CDR3: CASSLRGGGSTYEQYF
V: TRBV15; J: TRBJ2-1; size: many; D: NA; DNA: TGTGCCACCAGCGCCGGCCCAGGCAATGAGCAGTTCTTC; CDR3: CATSAGPGNEQFF
V: TRBV28; J: TRBJ1-1; size: many; D: NA; DNA: TGTGCCAGCAGTTTTGCAGGGAATGAAGCTTTCTTT; CDR3: CASSFAGNEAFF
V: TRBV5-6; J: TRBJ2-2; size: few; D: NA; DNA: TGTGCCAGCAGCTTCAGTACCTCGGGGGAGCTGTTTTTT; CDR3: CASSFSTSGELFF
V: TRBV7-3; J: TRBJ1-1; size: many; D: NA; DNA: TGTGCCAGCAGCCCCAGGGGCGGGTTATTGGGGGCTTTCTTT; CDR3: CASSPRGGLLGAFF
V: TRBV5-4; J: TRBJ1-1; size: many; D: NA; DNA: TGTGCCAGCAGCCCCACATCGGGGACCCAAGCTTTCTTT; CDR3: CASSPTSGTQAFF
V: TRBV7-6; J: TRBJ2-3; size: many; D: TRBD2; DNA: TGTGCCAGCAGCCCCCTGCTAGCGGGAGTTCCAGATACGCAGTATTTT; CDR3: CASSPLLAGVPDTQYF
V: TRBV5-4; J: TRBJ1-1; size: many; D: TRBD1; DNA: TGTGCCAGCAGCTTTACAGGGGTTCGTTCCATGAACACTGAAGCTTTCTTT; CDR3: CASSFTGVRSMNTEAFF
V: TRBV5-3; J: TRBJ2-7; size: NA; D: NA; DNA: TGTGCCAGCAGCTTCGCGTCAGGCGCCTACTACGAGCAGTACTTC; CDR3: CASSFASGAYYEQYF
V: TRBV19; J: TRBJ2-3; size: NA; D: TRBD2; DNA: TGTCCCAGTAGTATAGGTAGCGGGGGACTCACAGATACGCAGTATTTT; CDR3: CPSSIGSGGLTDTQYF
V: TRBV30; J: TRBJ1-1; size: NA; D: NA; DNA: TGTGCCTGCACTAGCACTGAAGCTTTCTTT; CDR3: CACTSTEAFF
V: TRBV27; J: TRBJ2-1; size: NA; D: TRBD2; DNA: TGTGCCAGCAGTGTTAGCGGGGCGACCTACAATGAGCAGTTCTTC; CDR3: CASSVSGATYNEQFF
V: TRBV24-1; J: TRBJ2-1; size: many; D: NA; DNA: TGTGCCACCAGTGTCGAGGGGACTGAGCAGTTCTTC; CDR3: CATSVEGTEQFF
V: TRBV5-6; J: TRBJ2-2; size: once; D: NA; DNA: TGTGCCAGCAGCTTGGAGAGCGACATCCCGCGCCCGAACACCGGGGAGCTGTCTTTT; CDR3: CASSLESDIPRPNTGELSF
V: TRBV20-1; J: TRBJ2-7; size: NA; D: TRBD1; DNA: TGCAGTGGAGGGACAGGCAAAGGCTACGAGCAGTACTTC; CDR3: CSGGTGKGYEQYF
V: TRBV6-5; J: TRBJ2-7; size: many; D: TRBD2; DNA: TGTGCCAGCAGTTACCGTTCTAGCGGGAACGAGCAGTACTTC; CDR3: CASSYRSSGNEQYF